This T cell receptor beta chain came from a study of shared T cell receptors in the human thymus. There are 15 residues in the CDR3. CDR1 and CDR2 (germline): MNHNY, SVGAGI (reference sequence). The V segment lost 4 bases and the J segment 4 bases; nucleotides outside the gene matches: 4. Generated by immunoSEQ multiplex PCR, the TCRdb table keeps only in-frame clones and is missing some. The sample shows hundreds of thousands of clones, roughly 90% of them seen only once. This sample was also put to use in a study of human thymus T cells. That investigation notes: Thymic and blood repertoires seemed to show skewed V and J gene use.

The sample consisted of thymocytes. The sequence came from a boy in the first two years of life with a congenital heart defect. The V gene is TRBV6-6, the J gene TRBJ2-2; 9 bases map to TRBD2. CDR3 nucleotides: TGTGCCAGCAGTTCACTAGCGGGCCCCACCGGGGAGCTGTTTTTT. This codes for CASSSLAGPTGELFF.